This T cell receptor beta chain was captured by sequencing in a study of blood T cells in healthy people across ages. Staff drew ten milliliters of peripheral blood from each donor. Samples each had at least 6 micrograms of total RNA extracted. To note about this clonotype: The antigen remains undetermined.

Study-level points and caveats: Naive CD4+ cell counts and diversity both ran higher in long-lived than in aged donors. Strong correlation linked observed beta diversity and percent naive T cells.

V trimming: 0 bases; J trimming: 4 bases; junction bases outside the gene matches: 5. CDR3 length equals 15 residues. CDR1 and CDR2 (germline): SGHTA, FQGTGA. Primed by a sample-barcoded 5' primer and a J-beta primer mix, a second PCR proceeded for roughly 7 to 12 cycles. TCRdb reprocessed the 5' RACE reads with MiXCR, giving one entry per CDR3 protein. The sample carries roughly 1.6 million distinct CDR3 sequences, about 35% recorded once. This clonotype originated in a woman in her twenties or thirties in good health. The genes are TRBV7-3 and TRBJ2-5, with 7 positions matching TRBD2. Material for sequencing was blood. The CDR3 region is CASSLTPGGGETQYF. In nucleotides, the CDR3 is TGTGCCAGCAGCTTAACGCCGGGAGGAGGAGAGACCCAGTACTTC. Drawing the rest from reference TRBV7-3 and TRBJ2-5, the complete variable domain is GAGVSQTPSNKVTEKGKYVELRCDPISGHTALYWYRQSLGQGPEFLIYFQGTGAADDSGLPNDRFFAVRPEGSVSTLKIQRTERGDSAVYLCASSLTPGGGETQYFGPGTRLLVL.